The rows below give T cell receptor beta chains drawn from one sample of a study of T cell responses to AZD1222 COVID-19 vaccine. Using immunoSEQ multiplex PCR, the repertoire was profiled, and TCRdb retains in-frame clones only, with some absent. This sample yields fewer than 130,000 clones, of which 80% to 90% are seen a single time; roughly 15% belongs to the top ten. The sequenced sample was peripheral blood, obtained 28 days after the second AZD1222 dose. The receptor source for this set is an adult who received the AZD1222 COVID-19 vaccine. Each CDR3 is given with its conserved first and last residue. Each record gives: D gene, clone size, V gene, J gene, CDR3 DNA, CDR3 protein. The D gene is left open where the match is weak. For some rows the clone size is stated as once, few or many, or as a class when expanded; others skip it.

d_call: TRBD2; clone_size: .; v_call: TRBV28; j_call: TRBJ2-7; cdr3_nt: TGTGCCAGCCGGACGCGGGAGGGGGAGCGGGAGCAGTACTTC; cdr3_aa: CASRTREGEREQYF
d_call: .; clone_size: .; v_call: TRBV10-3; j_call: TRBJ1-2; cdr3_nt: TGTGCCATCAGTGACGCGACAGGAAAGAACTATGGCTACACCTTC; cdr3_aa: CAISDATGKNYGYTF
d_call: .; clone_size: .; v_call: TRBV5-1; j_call: TRBJ1-4; cdr3_nt: TGCGCCAGCAGCTTGGAAGCAACCGGTGCGACTAATGAAAAACTGTTTTTT; cdr3_aa: CASSLEATGATNEKLFF
d_call: .; clone_size: .; v_call: TRBV28; j_call: TRBJ1-5; cdr3_nt: TGTGCCATAAGGGTTAGCAATCAGCCCCAGCATTTT; cdr3_aa: CAIRVSNQPQHF
d_call: TRBD1; clone_size: once; v_call: TRBV5-1; j_call: TRBJ1-1; cdr3_nt: TGCGCCAGCAGCCCGGGGCGACAGGGCAGGAACACTGAAGCTTTCTTT; cdr3_aa: CASSPGRQGRNTEAFF
d_call: .; clone_size: .; v_call: TRBV5-1; j_call: TRBJ1-6; cdr3_nt: TGCGCCAGCAGCTCTGGAGGAACAGGAGATAATTCGCCCCTCCACTTT; cdr3_aa: CASSSGGTGDNSPLHF
d_call: TRBD2; clone_size: .; v_call: TRBV5-4; j_call: TRBJ2-1; cdr3_nt: TGTGCCAGCAGCCCTAGCGGGGAGAGCTCCTACAATGAGCAGTTCTTC; cdr3_aa: CASSPSGESSYNEQFF
d_call: TRBD1; clone_size: .; v_call: TRBV27; j_call: TRBJ2-5; cdr3_nt: TGTGCCAGCAGTCATCACAGGGGGCGCGGGGAGACCCAGTACTTC; cdr3_aa: CASSHHRGRGETQYF
d_call: TRBD1; clone_size: once; v_call: TRBV18; j_call: TRBJ2-7; cdr3_nt: TGTGCCAGCTCACTAGGGACAGCCTACGAGCAGTACTTC; cdr3_aa: CASSLGTAYEQYF
d_call: TRBD1; clone_size: .; v_call: TRBV5-1; j_call: TRBJ2-7; cdr3_nt: TGCGCCAGCAGCCCGGGACAGGGGGCCTCCTACGAGCAGTACTTC; cdr3_aa: CASSPGQGASYEQYF
d_call: .; clone_size: once; v_call: TRBV3-1/TRBV3-2; j_call: TRBJ1-6; cdr3_nt: TGTGCCAGCACCATGAGGGGCGGTGTGACCCTCCACTTT; cdr3_aa: CASTMRGGVTLHF
d_call: .; clone_size: .; v_call: TRBV14; j_call: TRBJ2-2; cdr3_nt: TGTGCCAGCAGCCAAGTCGGGGGCAGCGTCGGGGAGCTGTTTTTT; cdr3_aa: CASSQVGGSVGELFF
d_call: .; clone_size: once; v_call: TRBV18; j_call: TRBJ2-4; cdr3_nt: TGTGCCAGCTCACCTCGGGGTGTGGTTCAGTACTTC; cdr3_aa: CASSPRGVVQYF
d_call: TRBD1; clone_size: .; v_call: TRBV28; j_call: TRBJ1-1; cdr3_nt: TGTGCCAGCAGACCCGGACAGGACGGAACTGAAGCTTTCTTT; cdr3_aa: CASRPGQDGTEAFF
d_call: .; clone_size: .; v_call: TRBV11-3; j_call: TRBJ1-5; cdr3_nt: TGTGCCAGCAGCTGGGGTAATCAGCCCCAGCATTTT; cdr3_aa: CASSWGNQPQHF
d_call: TRBD2; clone_size: .; v_call: TRBV5-1; j_call: TRBJ2-1; cdr3_nt: TGCGCCAGCAGCTTACGAACGGGAGGCCCCAACAATGAGCAGTTCTTC; cdr3_aa: CASSLRTGGPNNEQFF
d_call: TRBD2; clone_size: .; v_call: TRBV28; j_call: TRBJ2-1; cdr3_nt: TGTGCCAGCAGTTTTTCATCGGCGGGAGGGCCCCATGAGCAGTTCTTC; cdr3_aa: CASSFSSAGGPHEQFF
d_call: .; clone_size: .; v_call: TRBV5-1; j_call: TRBJ2-7; cdr3_nt: TGCGCCAGCAGACTCGGACAAACCTACGAGCAGTACTTC; cdr3_aa: CASRLGQTYEQYF
d_call: .; clone_size: .; v_call: TRBV5-1; j_call: TRBJ1-3; cdr3_nt: TGCGCCAGCAGCTTGGGGTCGCGGGGAAACACCATATATTTT; cdr3_aa: CASSLGSRGNTIYF
d_call: TRBD1; clone_size: .; v_call: TRBV28; j_call: TRBJ2-3; cdr3_nt: TGTGCCAGCAGAATCGGGACAGGGGAAGGAGATACGCAGTATTTT; cdr3_aa: CASRIGTGEGDTQYF
d_call: .; clone_size: .; v_call: TRBV5-6; j_call: TRBJ1-2; cdr3_nt: TGTGCCAGCAGCTTTACAAGCTACCTCTTCTTC; cdr3_aa: CASSFTSYLFF
d_call: .; clone_size: .; v_call: TRBV2; j_call: TRBJ1-2; cdr3_nt: TGTGCCAGCAGTGCGTCGGACAAGTACTATGGCTACACCTTC; cdr3_aa: CASSASDKYYGYTF
d_call: .; clone_size: .; v_call: TRBV4-1; j_call: TRBJ2-5; cdr3_nt: TGCGCCAGCAGCCAAGCCCAAGGTCCGGAGACCCAGTACTTC; cdr3_aa: CASSQAQGPETQYF
d_call: .; clone_size: .; v_call: TRBV27; j_call: TRBJ1-1; cdr3_nt: TGTGCCAGCAGTTTATTCTTGGGGGGTGGGGGGAACACTGAAGCTTTCTTT; cdr3_aa: CASSLFLGGGGNTEAFF
d_call: TRBD2; clone_size: .; v_call: TRBV7-7; j_call: TRBJ2-7; cdr3_nt: TGTGCCAGCAGCCCCGGGACTAGCGAGGTCGAGCAGTACTTC; cdr3_aa: CASSPGTSEVEQYF
d_call: .; clone_size: .; v_call: TRBV10-3; j_call: TRBJ1-1; cdr3_nt: TGTGCCATCAGTGGGTTAACAGGGTCCCAGGCTTTCTTT; cdr3_aa: CAISGLTGSQAFF
d_call: .; clone_size: .; v_call: TRBV3-1/TRBV3-2; j_call: TRBJ1-6; cdr3_nt: TGTGCCAGCAGCCACGGGGATTCACCCCTCCACTTT; cdr3_aa: CASSHGDSPLHF
d_call: .; clone_size: .; v_call: TRBV2; j_call: TRBJ2-5; cdr3_nt: TGTGCCAGCAGCGAAGGGGGAGAGACCCAGTACTTC; cdr3_aa: CASSEGGETQYF
d_call: TRBD1; clone_size: .; v_call: TRBV2; j_call: TRBJ1-4; cdr3_nt: TGTGCCAGCAGTCGCCCGACAGGGAGTGAAAAACTGTTTTTT; cdr3_aa: CASSRPTGSEKLFF
d_call: TRBD2; clone_size: .; v_call: TRBV5-1; j_call: TRBJ2-1; cdr3_nt: TGCGCCAGCAGCGCGACTAGCGGGAGTCAGAATGAGCAGTTCTTC; cdr3_aa: CASSATSGSQNEQFF
d_call: TRBD1; clone_size: .; v_call: TRBV18; j_call: TRBJ1-1; cdr3_nt: TGTGCCAGCTCACCACCCGGACAGGTCGCAGTGAACACTGAAGCTTTCTTT; cdr3_aa: CASSPPGQVAVNTEAFF
d_call: TRBD2; clone_size: .; v_call: TRBV24-1; j_call: TRBJ2-1; cdr3_nt: TGTGCCACCAGTCTAGCGGGGTGGGGTGAGCAGTTCTTC; cdr3_aa: CATSLAGWGEQFF
d_call: .; clone_size: once; v_call: TRBV24-1; j_call: TRBJ2-1; cdr3_nt: TGTGCCACCAGTGATTGGGGTCTGGGGGACTGGGATGAGCAGTTCTTC; cdr3_aa: CATSDWGLGDWDEQFF
d_call: .; clone_size: .; v_call: TRBV23-1; j_call: TRBJ1-2; cdr3_nt: TGCGCCAGCAGTCAATTGCCTCAGTGGAACTATGGCTACACCTTC; cdr3_aa: CASSQLPQWNYGYTF
d_call: TRBD1; clone_size: .; v_call: TRBV25-1; j_call: TRBJ2-7; cdr3_nt: TGTGCCAGCAGGGGGACAGGGATCTACGAGCAGTACTTC; cdr3_aa: CASRGTGIYEQYF
d_call: .; clone_size: few; v_call: TRBV10-3; j_call: TRBJ1-5; cdr3_nt: TGTGCCATCAGTGTTGGGGGGCCGGGAGCTGGCAATCAGCCCCAGCATTTT; cdr3_aa: CAISVGGPGAGNQPQHF
d_call: .; clone_size: .; v_call: TRBV3-1/TRBV3-2; j_call: TRBJ2-1; cdr3_nt: TGTGCCAGCAGCCAGGGTGTCCAGGCGGCAGCGAATGAGCAGTTCTTC; cdr3_aa: CASSQGVQAAANEQFF
d_call: .; clone_size: .; v_call: TRBV19; j_call: TRBJ2-5; cdr3_nt: TGTGCCAGTAGTGTCCTAGTTAAGGAGACCCAGTACTTC; cdr3_aa: CASSVLVKETQYF
d_call: .; clone_size: .; v_call: TRBV19; j_call: TRBJ2-2; cdr3_nt: TGTGCCAGTTGCCAACGGAGTGGTACCGGGGAGCTGTTTTTT; cdr3_aa: CASCQRSGTGELFF
d_call: .; clone_size: .; v_call: TRBV2; j_call: TRBJ1-1; cdr3_nt: TGTGCCAGCAGTGTAACAGGGTACACTGAAGCTTTCTTT; cdr3_aa: CASSVTGYTEAFF
d_call: .; clone_size: .; v_call: TRBV3-1/TRBV3-2; j_call: TRBJ2-5; cdr3_nt: TGTGCCAGCAGCCAAGATCTGGTAGGTGGGACCCAGTACTTC; cdr3_aa: CASSQDLVGGTQYF
d_call: TRBD1; clone_size: .; v_call: TRBV6-1; j_call: TRBJ2-7; cdr3_nt: TGTGCCAGCAGTGAAGGGGGACAGGGTGGCCGCGAGCAGTACTTC; cdr3_aa: CASSEGGQGGREQYF
d_call: .; clone_size: .; v_call: TRBV29-1; j_call: TRBJ1-5; cdr3_nt: TGCAGCGTTGAAGTACGGGAAAATGGGCCCCAGCATTTT; cdr3_aa: CSVEVRENGPQHF
d_call: .; clone_size: .; v_call: TRBV27; j_call: TRBJ1-2; cdr3_nt: TGTGCCAGCAGTTTAAAGCCAGACTTTAACTATGGCTACACCTTC; cdr3_aa: CASSLKPDFNYGYTF
d_call: .; clone_size: .; v_call: TRBV3-1/TRBV3-2; j_call: TRBJ2-7; cdr3_nt: TGTGCCAGCAGCCAAGATTACCGGGAAACCGAGCAGTACTTC; cdr3_aa: CASSQDYRETEQYF